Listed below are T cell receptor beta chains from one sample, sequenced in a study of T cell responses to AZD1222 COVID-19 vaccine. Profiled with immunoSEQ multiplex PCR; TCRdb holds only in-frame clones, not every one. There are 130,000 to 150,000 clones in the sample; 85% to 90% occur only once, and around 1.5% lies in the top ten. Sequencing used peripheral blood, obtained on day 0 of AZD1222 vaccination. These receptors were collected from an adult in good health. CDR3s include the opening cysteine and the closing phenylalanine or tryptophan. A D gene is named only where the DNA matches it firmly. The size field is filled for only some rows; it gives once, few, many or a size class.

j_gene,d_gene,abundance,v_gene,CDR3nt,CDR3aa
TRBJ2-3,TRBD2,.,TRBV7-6,TGTGCCAGCAGCCCCCTTATCGGGGGGGCCTCAGATACGCAGTATTTT,CASSPLIGGASDTQYF
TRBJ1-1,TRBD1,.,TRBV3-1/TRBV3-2,TGTGCCAGCAGCCCACACAGGGGGAGGGACACTGAAGCTTTCTTT,CASSPHRGRDTEAFF
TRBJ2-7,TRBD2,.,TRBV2,TGTGCCAGCAGTGGGGACGTGGGCGGGAGCGGCGAGCAGTACTTC,CASSGDVGGSGEQYF
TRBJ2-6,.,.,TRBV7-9,TGTGCCAGCACCGGTCCGAGGGGGGACAGCATCGTTGGGGCCAACGTCCTGACTTTC,CASTGPRGDSIVGANVLTF
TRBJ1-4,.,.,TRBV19,TGTGCCAGTAGTATAGCTGCAACTAATGAAAAACTGTTTTTT,CASSIAATNEKLFF
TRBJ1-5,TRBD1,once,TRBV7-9,TGTGCCAGCAGCTTAGGAGGGGGCGGCATTCAGCCCCAGCATTTT,CASSLGGGGIQPQHF
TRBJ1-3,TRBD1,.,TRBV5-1,TGCGCCAGCAGCACGGGACAGAGCTCTGGAAACACCATATATTTT,CASSTGQSSGNTIYF
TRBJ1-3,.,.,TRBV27,TGTGCCAGCAGTTTTGGGGGTCCTGGAAACACCATATATTTT,CASSFGGPGNTIYF
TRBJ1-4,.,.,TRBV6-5,TGTGCCAGCATTACGGCCGGGGGTACTAATGAAAAACTGTTTTTT,CASITAGGTNEKLFF
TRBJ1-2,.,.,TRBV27,TGTGCCAGCAGTTTATGGGGGCAAAGTGGCTACACCTTC,CASSLWGQSGYTF
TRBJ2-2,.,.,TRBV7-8,TGTGCCAGCAGCGAACACCTAGCGAGCGGGGAGCTGTTTTTT,CASSEHLASGELFF
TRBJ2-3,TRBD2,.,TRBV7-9,TGTGCCAGCAGCCCGGTTCTAGCGGGGGGCCAGGGGTATACGCAGTATTTT,CASSPVLAGGQGYTQYF
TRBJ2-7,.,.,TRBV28,TGTGCCAGCACCCCCGAGTTCTCCTACGAGCAGTACTTC,CASTPEFSYEQYF
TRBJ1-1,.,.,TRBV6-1,TGTGCCAGCAGTGAAGGGGCGCACACTGAAGCTTTCTTT,CASSEGAHTEAFF
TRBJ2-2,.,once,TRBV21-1,TGTGCCAGCAGCAAAGAGGAGAAGGGACAGGGGGCGCGGCCCTCCGGGGAGCTGTTTTTT,CASSKEEKGQGARPSGELFF
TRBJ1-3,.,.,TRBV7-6,TGTGCCAGCAGCTCCGATCCGAGCCCTGGAAACACCATATATTTT,CASSSDPSPGNTIYF
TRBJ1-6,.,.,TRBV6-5,TGTGCCAGCAGTTACACCCGGACAGTGATCAATTCACCCCTCCACTTT,CASSYTRTVINSPLHF
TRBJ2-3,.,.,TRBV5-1,TGCGCCAGCACCCGCCGGGGGAACACAGATACGCAGTATTTT,CASTRRGNTDTQYF
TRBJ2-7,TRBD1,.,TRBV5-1,TGCGCCAGCAGCTCGGGGACAGTTTCCTACGAGCAGTACTTC,CASSSGTVSYEQYF
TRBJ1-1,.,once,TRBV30,TGTGCCTCGAATAGGGGAACTGAAGCTTTCTTT,CASNRGTEAFF
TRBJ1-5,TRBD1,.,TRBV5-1,TGCGCCAGCAGCGTGGGACAGGAGGGATTACCCCAGCATTTT,CASSVGQEGLPQHF
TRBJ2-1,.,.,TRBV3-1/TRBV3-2,TGTGCCAGCAGCCTTATTGCGGGGGCCAGCAATGAGCAGTTCTTC,CASSLIAGASNEQFF
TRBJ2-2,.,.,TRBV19,TGTGCCAGTAGTATAGGCACCCAAGGGGAGCTGTTTTTT,CASSIGTQGELFF
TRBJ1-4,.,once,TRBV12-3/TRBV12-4,TGTGCCAGCAGCCTTGCGAGTGAAGCAGTTTTT,CASSLASEAVF
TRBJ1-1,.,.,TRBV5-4,TGTGCCAGCAGCCAGGACAGAATGAACACTGAAGCTTTCTTT,CASSQDRMNTEAFF
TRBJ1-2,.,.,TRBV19,TGTGCCAGTCTGGACAGAGCTAACTATGGCTACACCTTC,CASLDRANYGYTF
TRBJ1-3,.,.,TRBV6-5,TGTGCCAGCAGTTACTCGCATTCCTCTGGAAACACCATATATTTT,CASSYSHSSGNTIYF
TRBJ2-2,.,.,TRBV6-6,TGTGCCAGCAGCCCTCGAGGAACCGGGGAGCTGTTTTTT,CASSPRGTGELFF